Given below is one TCR beta chain in context. The V gene end was trimmed by 0 bases and the J gene end by 5 bases; junction bases not matched to a gene: 9. Germline loops: CDR1 SGDLS, CDR2 YYNGEE. The CDR3 length is 16 residues. This entry belongs to a study of memory CD4+ T cells and cytomegalovirus serostatus. Under the authors' procedure: Out-of-frame sequences were removed, leaving 2,204,828 distinct TCRbeta sequences. Produced via immunoSEQ multiplex PCR; TCRdb's table is partial and in-frame only. D and trimming were read from the DNA, whereas the V and J calls and clone size are those reported in that table. Seen here are some 67,000 clones, 60% to 85% observed once, and the top ten hold roughly 4.4%. Single viable CD3+CD4+CD8-CD45RO+ cells were sorted as the memory CD4+ T cells.

The J gene is TRBJ2-7, the V gene TRBV9; 9 bases line up with TRBD1. The sequence derives from an adult in good health and CMV-seropositive. The source material was memory CD4+ T cells from blood. The CDR3 is CASSVGGTGLFNEQYF. In nucleotides, the CDR3 is TGTGCCAGCAGCGTAGGAGGGACAGGGTTGTTCAACGAGCAGTACTTC. Supplemented by reference TRBV9 and TRBJ2-7, the full variable domain reads DSGVTQTPKHLITATGQRVTLRCSPRSGDLSVYWYQQSLDQGLQFLIQYYNGEERAKGNILERFSAQQFPDLHSELNLSSLELGDSALYFCASSVGGTGLFNEQYFGPGTRLTVT.